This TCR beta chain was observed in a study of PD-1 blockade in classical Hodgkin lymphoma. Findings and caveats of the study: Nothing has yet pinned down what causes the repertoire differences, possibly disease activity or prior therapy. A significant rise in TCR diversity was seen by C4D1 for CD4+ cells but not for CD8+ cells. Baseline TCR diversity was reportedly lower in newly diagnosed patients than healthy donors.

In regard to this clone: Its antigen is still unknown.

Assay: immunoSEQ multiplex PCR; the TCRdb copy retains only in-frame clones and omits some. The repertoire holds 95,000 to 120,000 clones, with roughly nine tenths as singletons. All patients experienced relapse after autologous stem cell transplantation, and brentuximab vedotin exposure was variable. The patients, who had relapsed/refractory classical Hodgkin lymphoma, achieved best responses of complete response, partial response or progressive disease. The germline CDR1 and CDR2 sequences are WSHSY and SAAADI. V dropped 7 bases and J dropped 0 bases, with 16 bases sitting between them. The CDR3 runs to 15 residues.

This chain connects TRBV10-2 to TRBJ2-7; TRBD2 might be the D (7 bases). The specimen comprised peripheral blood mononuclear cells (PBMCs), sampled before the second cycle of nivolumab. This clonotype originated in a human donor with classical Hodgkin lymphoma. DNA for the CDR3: TGCGCCAGCATTGCGGGGGCTAGCGGCTCCTACGAGCAGTACTTC. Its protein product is CASIAGASGSYEQYF.